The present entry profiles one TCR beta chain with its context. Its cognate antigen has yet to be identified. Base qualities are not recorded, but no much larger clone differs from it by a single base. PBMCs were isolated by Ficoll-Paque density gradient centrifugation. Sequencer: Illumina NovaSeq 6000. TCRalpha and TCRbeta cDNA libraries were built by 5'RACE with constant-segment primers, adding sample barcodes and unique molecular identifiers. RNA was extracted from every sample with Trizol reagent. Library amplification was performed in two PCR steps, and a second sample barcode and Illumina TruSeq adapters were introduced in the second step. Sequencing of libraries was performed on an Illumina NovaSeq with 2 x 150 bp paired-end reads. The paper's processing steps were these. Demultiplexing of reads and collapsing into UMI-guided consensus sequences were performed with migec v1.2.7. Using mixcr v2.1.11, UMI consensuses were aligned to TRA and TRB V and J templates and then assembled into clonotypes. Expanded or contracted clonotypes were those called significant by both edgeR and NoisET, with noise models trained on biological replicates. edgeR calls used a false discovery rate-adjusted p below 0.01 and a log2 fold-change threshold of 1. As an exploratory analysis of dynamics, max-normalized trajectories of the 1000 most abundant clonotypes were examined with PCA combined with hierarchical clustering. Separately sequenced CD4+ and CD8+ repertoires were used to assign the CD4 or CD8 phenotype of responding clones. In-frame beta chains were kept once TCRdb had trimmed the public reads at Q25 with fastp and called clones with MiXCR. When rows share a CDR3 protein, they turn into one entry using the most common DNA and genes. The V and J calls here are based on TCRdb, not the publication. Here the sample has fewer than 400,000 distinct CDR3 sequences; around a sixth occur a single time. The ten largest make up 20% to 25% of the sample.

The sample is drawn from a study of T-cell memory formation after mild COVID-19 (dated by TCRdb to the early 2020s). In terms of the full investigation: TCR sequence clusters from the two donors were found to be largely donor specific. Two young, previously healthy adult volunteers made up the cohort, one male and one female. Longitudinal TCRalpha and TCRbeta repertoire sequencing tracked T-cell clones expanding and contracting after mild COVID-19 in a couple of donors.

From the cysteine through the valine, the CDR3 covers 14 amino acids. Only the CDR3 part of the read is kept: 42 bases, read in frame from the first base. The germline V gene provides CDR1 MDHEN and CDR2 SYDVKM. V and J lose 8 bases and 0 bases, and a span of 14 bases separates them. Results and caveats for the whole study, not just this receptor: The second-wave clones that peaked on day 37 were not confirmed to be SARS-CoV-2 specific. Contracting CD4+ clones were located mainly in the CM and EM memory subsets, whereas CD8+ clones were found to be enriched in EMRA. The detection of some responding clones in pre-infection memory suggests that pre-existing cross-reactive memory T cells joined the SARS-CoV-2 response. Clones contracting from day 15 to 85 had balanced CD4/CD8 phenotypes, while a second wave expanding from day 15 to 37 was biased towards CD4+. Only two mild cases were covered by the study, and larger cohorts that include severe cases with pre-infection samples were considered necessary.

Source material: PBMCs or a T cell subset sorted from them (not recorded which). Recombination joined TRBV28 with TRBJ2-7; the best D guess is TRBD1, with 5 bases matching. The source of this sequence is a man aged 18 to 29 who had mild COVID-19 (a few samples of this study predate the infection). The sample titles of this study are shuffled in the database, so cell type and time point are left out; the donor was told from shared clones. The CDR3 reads CASGSLDTSYEQYV. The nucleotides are TGTGCCAGCGGGTCACTGGACACCTCCTACGAGCAGTACGTC.